The source of this T cell receptor beta chain is a study of CD8 T cells in ankylosing spondylitis. The CDR3 has 14 amino acids. The junction had 5 bases not matched to a gene; V was cut back by 4 bases and J by 0 bases. The V gene's germline CDR1 is SQVTM and CDR2 ANQGSEA. TCRdb re-analysed the 5' RACE reads in MiXCR, keeping a single row per CDR3 protein. The data contain a few hundred thousand distinct CDR3 sequences, around 20% of them singletons. The sequence came from a female donor with ankylosing spondylitis or in good health (not recorded which). V is TRBV29-1 and J is TRBJ2-5; 7 bases are shared with TRBD2. Input material: blood, either unsorted or a sorted T cell fraction (not recorded which). As DNA, the CDR3 is TGCAGCGTTGGGGGGGGGGGAAACCAAGAGACCCAGTACTTC. It specifies CSVGGGGNQETQYF.